The present TCR beta chain was sequenced within a study of metastatic and nonmetastatic thyroid tumors. As for this clone: Its matching antigen is unknown. A junction end diverges from the germline sequence, so it may reflect a read error.

Thyroid surgery was performed in patients who had received no treatment beforehand. Study processing details: Between-group CDR3 differences, defined by clinicopathological status, yielded a distant-metastasis classifier for papillary thyroid cancer. Via MiXCR, TCRdb re-called the PCR reads. The V and J calls and clone size come from TCRdb's table, not from the authors' own analysis. The sample yields some 45,000 clones, 15% to 20% seen once. Study-wide findings and caveats: Malignant thyroid tumors reportedly exceeded benign nodules significantly in TCR beta diversity, with the difference appearing in blood and tumor.

CDR1 KGHDR and CDR2 SFDVKD come from the germline V gene. The CDR3 has 14 residues. The chain is built from TRBV24-1 and TRBJ1-2; no clear D gene. This TCR came from a female donor with papillary thyroid cancer or a benign thyroid nodule (not recorded which). Some clones in this sample may be carry-over from other donors' samples. The specimen was blood. The CDR3 here is CATSGLRDGYGYTF. The CDR3 nucleotides read TGTGCCACCAGTGGTTTGCGGGATGGCTATGGCTACACCTTC.